One and the same sample provided the 26 T cell receptor beta chains below, sequenced in a study of blood T cells in healthy people across ages. Next came a second PCR, run for about 6 to 12 cycles, which used a sample-barcoded 5' primer along with a J-beta primer mix. Each CDR3 protein gets one entry after TCRdb re-called the 5' RACE reads with MiXCR. The sample gives 1.4 million or so distinct CDR3 sequences, approximately 42% of which show up once; about 4% is in the top ten. What was sequenced was blood. The receptors stem from a young woman in good health.

The chain has TRBV11-2 and TRBJ2-1, with D possibly being TRBD2 (6 bases). Germline CDR1 and CDR2: SGHAT and FQNNGV. The CDR3 is made up of 17 amino acids. V gave up 5 bases and J gave up 2 bases, with 19 bases separating them. CDR3 protein: CASSLYPSDLPYNEQFF. CDR3 sequence (DNA): TGTGCCAGCAGCCTTTACCCTAGCGACTTACCCTACAATGAGCAGTTCTTC.

The V and J genes are TRBV20-1 and TRBJ2-5; D possibly corresponds to TRBD1 (5 bases). Trimming shortened V by 6 bases and J by 5 bases, and 16 bases separated the two germline ends. In germline, CDR1 is DFQATT, CDR2 SNEGSKA (reference sequence). The CDR3 covers 13 residues. CDR3 bases: TGCAGTGCCGGACATTCCTCCCCGGAGACCCAGTACTTC. Translated, it gives CSAGHSSPETQYF.

This clonotype was found a few times. The V call is TRBV29-1, the J call TRBJ1-4; 8 bases agree with TRBD1. Looked up from germline, CDR1 is SQVTM and CDR2 is ANQGSEA. This CDR3 spans 14 amino acids. The junction had 4 bases not matched to a gene; V was cut back by 5 bases and J by 2 bases. The DNA of the CDR3 is TGCAGCGTTTTAACAGGGGGGACTAATGAAAAACTGTTTTTT. Protein product: CSVLTGGTNEKLFF.

The V call is TRBV20-1, the J call TRBJ2-7; 8 bases fit TRBD1. With 5 bases clipped from V and 1 base from J, the junction kept 13 bases outside the gene matches. Germline assignment: CDR1 DFQATT and CDR2 SNEGSKA (reference sequence). The CDR3 covers 16 residues. CDR3 sequence (DNA): TGCAGTGCTGTAACCGGGACAGGTCTTAGTTCCTACGAGCAGTACTTC. Translated: CSAVTGTGLSSYEQYF.

Of note for this clonotype: Just one base apart from a much larger clone, this may be a read error. The chain links TRBV20-1 to TRBJ2-1; 11 positions agree with TRBD2. Germline V gives CDR1 DFQATT, CDR2 SNEGSKA (reference sequence). The CDR3 runs to 14 residues. V lost 5 bases, J lost 4 bases, and 4 bases stayed unmatched. In DNA, the CDR3 is TGCAGTGCTGGACGACTAGCGGGATACAATGAGCAGTTCTTC. It codes for CSAGRLAGYNEQFF.

As regards this clonotype: This likely comes from a read error, as the CDR3 has no conserved phenylalanine or tryptophan at its end. V usage is TRBV18 and J usage is TRBJ2-1; 9 bases are shared with TRBD2. The CDR3 extends over 16 amino acids. Unmatched junction bases numbered 4, after V lost 2 bases and J lost 2 bases. Germline V gives CDR1 KGHSH, CDR2 LQKENI. The CDR3 nucleotides are TGTGCCAGCTCACCATCAGCGGGAGGAACCTACAATGAGCAGTTCTCC. The encoded protein is CASSPSAGGTYNEQFS.

The sample holds one count of this clonotype. The chain uses TRBV27 and TRBJ2-5; possible D gene TRBD1, 6 bases. The CDR3 spans 15 residues. Germline V gives CDR1 MNHEY, CDR2 SMNVEV (reference sequence). V was shortened by 4 bases and J by 11 bases, with 23 bases between the two germline ends. The CDR3 loop reads CASSSRQVLDHEQYF. Here the CDR3 DNA reads TGTGCCAGCAGTTCCAGACAGGTCCTTGACCATGAGCAGTACTTC.

The table lists this clonotype with many counts. The chain couples TRBV7-2 to TRBJ2-1; D is uncertain. CDR1 and CDR2 (germline): SGHTA, FQGNSA. The CDR3 contains 14 residues. V was cut by 3 bases and J by 0 bases, with 6 bases left in between. Written as DNA, the CDR3 is TGTGCCAGCAGCTTCAGAAACTCCTACAATGAGCAGTTCTTC. Protein product: CASSFRNSYNEQFF.

The V and J genes are TRBV20-1 and TRBJ1-2, with unresolved D. Germline V gene sequence: CDR1 DFQATT, CDR2 SNEGSKA (reference sequence). V was clipped by 0 bases and J by 4 bases, with 9 bases between them. The CDR3 totals 13 residues. Here the CDR3 DNA reads TGCAGTGCTAGAGATCGGGCAAGCTATGGCTACACCTTC. It specifies CSARDRASYGYTF.

A note on this clonotype: The junction differs from germline at one of its ends, possibly a read error. V and J are TRBV4-1 and TRBJ1-5, with TRBD1 matching over 10 bases. The CDR3 runs 16 residues. Germline CDR1 MGHRA, CDR2 YSYEKL. The CDR3: CANSQTRDRGRQPQHF. CDR3 nucleotides: TGCGCCAACAGCCAAACCCGGGACAGGGGTCGCCAGCCCCAGCATTTT.

The CDR3 region has the DNA TGTGCCAGCAGCTGGACTAGGGGGGATACGCAGTATTTT. It translates to CASSWTRGDTQYF. The rearrangement joins TRBV7-2 to TRBJ2-3; D is possibly TRBD2 (7 bases). The CDR3 covers 13 residues. Trimming removed 4 bases from V and 6 bases from J, with 11 bases in between. Germline CDR1 reads SGHTA; CDR2 reads FQGNSA.

This clonotype was counted at least ten times. V is TRBV6-4 and J is TRBJ2-3; 9 bases match TRBD2. The V and J ends lost 0 bases and 6 bases, in that order; junction bases with no gene match: 4. CDR1 is MRHNA, CDR2 SNTAGT, per germline. The CDR3 runs to 15 residues. CDR3 coding DNA: TGTGCCAGCAGTGACTCGGCGGGGGGGGTCGATACGCAGTATTTT. Translated: CASSDSAGGVDTQYF.

The rearrangement joins TRBV7-2 to TRBJ1-4; 7 bases agree with TRBD1. Trimming took 5 bases from V and 7 from J; bases not matched to a gene: 7. The V gene's germline CDR1 is SGHTA and CDR2 FQGNSA. The CDR3 covers 14 residues. The CDR3 DNA reads as TGTGCCAGCAGCCCCCCGGGACAGCTTGAAAAACTGTTTTTT. Translating it yields CASSPPGQLEKLFF.

This clonotype has only a few counts. The chain links TRBV24-1 to TRBJ2-3, with D possibly matching TRBD2 (5 bases). From germline, CDR1 is KGHDR and CDR2 SFDVKD. V lost 5 bases to trimming and J lost 3 bases, with 8 bases between them. The CDR3 consists of 13 residues. CDR3 sequence reads: CATSVTRTDTQYF. CDR3 coding DNA: TGTGCCACCAGTGTTACTAGGACAGATACGCAGTATTTT.

This clonotype was found many times. CDR3 nucleotides: TGTGCCAGCAGCCAGGGACAGACCTACGAGCAGTACTTC. Amino acids: CASSQGQTYEQYF. The rearrangement links TRBV4-2 to TRBJ2-7; 7 bases match TRBD1. This CDR3 has 13 amino acids. CDR1 and CDR2 (germline): LGHNA, YNFKEQ. Trimming took 3 bases from V and 2 from J; bases not matched to a gene: 1.

CDR3 in DNA: TGTGCCAGCAGTTTAACGTACCTCGAAAACCCTACCTACGAGCAGTACTTC. Translation gives CASSLTYLENPTYEQYF. This chain links TRBV12-3 or TRBV12-4 with TRBJ2-7; D ambiguous. V was pared by 2 bases and J by 2 bases, with 19 bases between. CDR3 size: 17 residues.

This clonotype was observed a handful of times. The rearrangement uses TRBV10-3 and TRBJ2-7; tentative D call: TRBD2 (6 bases). The CDR3 runs 20 residues. Germline lookup yields CDR1 ENHRY and CDR2 SYGVKD. V lost 2 bases and J 0 bases, leaving 26 bases between the germline ends. The CDR3 loop reads CAISERVAGPSLSASYEQYF. DNA of the CDR3: TGTGCCATCAGTGAGCGTGTTGCGGGGCCTTCCTTGTCGGCCTCCTACGAGCAGTACTTC.

V is TRBV27 and J is TRBJ1-4; 7 bases fit TRBD1. Germline CDR1 and CDR2: MNHEY and SMNVEV (reference sequence). This CDR3 comprises 16 residues. V lost 5 bases and J lost 10; bases outside the gene matches: 16. CDR3: CASSIRDREGAGKLFF. The CDR3 DNA reads as TGTGCCAGCAGTATTCGTGACAGGGAGGGAGCTGGAAAACTGTTTTTT.

V and J are TRBV3-1 and TRBJ2-5, with D possibly TRBD2 on 6 matching bases. Trimming took off 4 bases at V and 11 bases at J, with 20 bases between the two ends. Germline CDR1 reads LGHDT; CDR2 reads YNNKEL (reference sequence). This CDR3 has 14 amino acids. CDR3 sequence: CASSPRLGHNEQYF. CDR3 in DNA: TGTGCCAGCAGCCCCCGACTAGGTCATAATGAGCAGTACTTC.

This clonotype occurred a few times. The chain combines TRBV5-5 with TRBJ2-2, with 7 bases lining up with TRBD1. The V and J ends lost 4 bases and 4 bases, in that order; junction bases with no gene match: 10. The length of the CDR3 is 16 residues. Per the germline V gene, CDR1 is SGHKS and CDR2 is YYEKEE (reference sequence). The CDR3 reads CASSINPGQPTGELFF. In DNA, the CDR3 is TGTGCCAGCAGCATAAATCCGGGACAGCCCACCGGGGAGCTGTTTTTT.

The genes are TRBV20-1 and TRBJ1-1, with D possibly being TRBD1 (5 bases). The germline gives CDR1 DFQATT, CDR2 SNEGSKA (reference sequence). Trimming shortened V by 2 bases and J by 7 bases, and 20 bases separated the two germline ends. CDR3 length equals 15 residues. The chain's CDR3 is CSARIPGRPGYEAFF. Here the CDR3 DNA reads TGCAGTGCTAGAATACCAGGGCGCCCCGGGTATGAAGCTTTCTTT.

This clonotype was found a few times. The rearrangement joins TRBV5-1 to TRBJ2-3; tentatively, D is TRBD1 or TRBD2 (5 bases each). The V end was cut by 2 bases, the J end by 0 bases, with 16 bases between. CDR1 and CDR2 from the germline V gene are SGHRS and YFSETQ. The CDR3 runs 17 residues. The CDR3 sequence is CASSFITGRLSTDTQYF. As DNA, the CDR3 is TGCGCCAGCAGCTTCATAACGGGACGGCTAAGCACAGATACGCAGTATTTT.

The chain combines TRBV11-2 with TRBJ2-1; D is ambiguous. Germline V gene sequence: CDR1 SGHAT, CDR2 FQNNGV. This CDR3 region has 14 residues. The V end was cut by 1 base, the J end by 6 bases, with 10 bases between. The CDR3 coding sequence is TGTGCCAGCAGCTTAGTTCTCGGGCTCAATGAGCAGTTCTTC. This gives the protein CASSLVLGLNEQFF. The full variable domain, in which reference TRBV11-2 and TRBJ2-1 provide the parts outside the CDR3, is EAGVAQSPRYKIIEKRQSVAFWCNPISGHATLYWYQQILGQGPKLLIQFQNNGVVDDSQLPKDRFSAERLKGVDSTLKIQPAKLEDSAVYLCASSLVLGLNEQFFGPGTRLTVL.

The CDR3 coding sequence is TGTGCCAGCAGCTTAGTGGGGGGCGGGGGAAACCCAGATACGCAGTATTTT. Protein product: CASSLVGGGGNPDTQYF. The V gene is TRBV7-2, the J gene TRBJ2-3, with D maybe TRBD2 (7 bases). Deletions cut 1 base from V and 4 bases from J, with 18 bases between. The CDR3 runs 17 residues. Germline CDR1 is SGHTA and CDR2 is FQGNSA.

This clonotype was counted between two and nine times. V is TRBV14 and J is TRBJ2-3; D call uncertain. V lost 1 base, J lost 2 bases, and 10 bases lay in between. The CDR3 is made up of 15 amino acids. Germline V gene data show CDR1 as SGHDN and CDR2 as FVKESK. CDR3 bases: TGTGCCAGCAGCCAAGGTCAGCCCCTCACAGATACGCAGTATTTT. Protein product: CASSQGQPLTDTQYF.

The chain joins TRBV18 to TRBJ2-7, with 8 nucleotides matching TRBD1. Trimming cost V 6 bases and J 9 bases; bases outside gene matches: 16. The CDR3 has 15 amino acids. The germline V gene has CDR1 KGHSH and CDR2 LQKENI. CDR3 residues: CASSKGQGEGFWQYF. The CDR3 nucleotides read TGTGCCAGCTCCAAAGGACAGGGTGAAGGTTTTTGGCAGTACTTC.